This entry features one TCR beta chain sequence. What it binds is not known. Authors of the study amplified TCR beta CDR3 regions from RNA transcripts. A first-round RT-PCR of the TCR CDR3 used the HTBI primer set. TCRdb reprocessed the multiplex PCR reads with MiXCR, giving one entry per CDR3 protein. The table lists approximately 510,000 distinct CDR3 sequences, approximately 48% of them singletons. This specimen comes from a study of T cells in Graves' hyperthyroidism and ophthalmopathy. Overall study results and limits: Blood also held most thyroid clonotypes expanded beyond 0.001.

CDR3 length: 17 residues. Germline values: CDR1 SGHVS, CDR2 FNYEAQ. Trimming cost V 5 bases and J 4 bases; bases outside gene matches: 13. The origin of this receptor is an adult woman with Graves' disease, either hyperthyroidism or ophthalmopathy (not recorded which). The sample taken for sequencing was peripheral blood or thyroid tissue (not recorded which). V usage is TRBV7-6 and J usage is TRBJ2-2; 7 nucleotides agree with TRBD1. Written as DNA, the CDR3 is TGTGCCAGCAGCCCTGATATAACAGGGGTGAGCACCGGGGAGCTGTTTTTT. Protein sequence: CASSPDITGVSTGELFF.